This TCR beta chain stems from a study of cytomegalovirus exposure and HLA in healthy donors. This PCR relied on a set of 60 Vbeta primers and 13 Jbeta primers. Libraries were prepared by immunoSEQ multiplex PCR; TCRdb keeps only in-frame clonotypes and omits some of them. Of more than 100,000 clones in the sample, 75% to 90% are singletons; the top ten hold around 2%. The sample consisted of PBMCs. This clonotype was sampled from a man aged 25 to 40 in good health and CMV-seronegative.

The chain's CDR3 is CASSLQGAATGELFF. CDR3 bases: TGTGCCAGCAGCTTACAGGGGGCGGCCACCGGGGAGCTGTTTTTT. This chain links TRBV7-2 with TRBJ2-2; 8 bases align to TRBD1. The CDR3 spans 15 residues. Germline V gene lookup returns CDR1 SGHTA and CDR2 FQGNSA. With V trimmed by 2 bases and J by 4 bases, 3 bases remained unmatched.